This T cell receptor (beta chain) was found in a study of cytomegalovirus exposure and HLA in healthy donors. Study at large: The 120 validation repertoires used the same platform as the roughly 720 first-cohort repertoires (as reported by a later analysis).

The germline V and J ends were trimmed by 3 bases and 0 bases, with 2 bases remaining between them. The germline gives CDR1 SGHNT, CDR2 YYREEE (reference sequence). This CDR3 has 12 amino acids. Overall study findings and caveats: The classifier was said to identify cytomegalovirus status with high specificity and sensitivity.

About this clone: Its matching antigen is unknown.

Generated by immunoSEQ multiplex PCR, the TCRdb table keeps only in-frame clones and is missing some. In the table there are 95,000 to 150,000 clones, about 90% of which are singletons. This clonotype was obtained from a woman aged 18-29 years in good health and CMV-seronegative. The sequencing input was PBMCs. The chain employs TRBV5-4 and TRBJ2-3; D not resolved. The CDR3 here is CASSSSTDTQYF. CDR3 nucleotides: TGTGCCAGCAGCTCTAGCACAGATACGCAGTATTTT.